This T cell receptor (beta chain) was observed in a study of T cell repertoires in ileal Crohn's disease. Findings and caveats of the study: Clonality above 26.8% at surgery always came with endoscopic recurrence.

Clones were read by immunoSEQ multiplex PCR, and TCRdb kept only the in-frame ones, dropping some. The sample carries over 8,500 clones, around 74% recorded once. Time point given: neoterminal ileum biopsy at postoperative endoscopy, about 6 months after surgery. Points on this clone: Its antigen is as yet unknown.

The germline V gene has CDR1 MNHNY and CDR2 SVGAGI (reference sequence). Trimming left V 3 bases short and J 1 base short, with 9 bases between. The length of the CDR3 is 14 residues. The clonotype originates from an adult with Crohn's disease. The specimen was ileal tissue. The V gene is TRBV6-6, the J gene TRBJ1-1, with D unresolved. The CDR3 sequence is CASSYRGKNTEAFF. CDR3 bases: TGTGCCAGCAGTTATCGAGGGAAGAACACTGAAGCTTTCTTT.